This T cell receptor (beta chain) was documented in a study of shared clonotypes between healthy human individuals. In regard to this clone: The antigen remains unidentified.

Among the donors, all were Caucasian adults who lived in Nashville, Tennessee. CD45RA+ naive and CD45RA-negative memory subsets were separated from CD4+ cells. Study outcomes and limitations: Generation probability values for non-shared clonotypes were lower than those for clonotypes shared by all four donors.

CDR1 is SEHNR and CDR2 is FQNEAQ in the germline V gene (reference sequence). Trimming took 5 bases from V and 0 from J, leaving 8 bases between them. The CDR3 covers 14 residues. The protocol was immunoSEQ multiplex PCR, while the TCRdb copy is restricted to in-frame clones and leaves out a portion. The sample yields more than 2,000,000 clones, just over 90% seen once. The chain links TRBV7-9 to TRBJ1-5, with D hard to call. The sequence was collected from a man aged 18-30 years in good health. The sequencing input was naive CD4+ T cells sorted from blood. Subset here: CD45RA+ positively selected. DNA for the CDR3: TGTGCCAGCAGCCCAGCGTATAGCAATCAGCCCCAGCATTTT. It encodes CASSPAYSNQPQHF.